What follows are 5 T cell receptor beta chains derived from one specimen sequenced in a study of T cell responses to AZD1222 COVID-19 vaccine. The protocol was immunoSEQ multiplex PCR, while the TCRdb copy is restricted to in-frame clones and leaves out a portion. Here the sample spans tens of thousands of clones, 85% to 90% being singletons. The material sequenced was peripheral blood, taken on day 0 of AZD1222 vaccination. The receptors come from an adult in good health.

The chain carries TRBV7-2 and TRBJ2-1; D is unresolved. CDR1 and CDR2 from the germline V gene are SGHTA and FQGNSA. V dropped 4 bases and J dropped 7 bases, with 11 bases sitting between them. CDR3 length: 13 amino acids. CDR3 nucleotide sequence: TGTGCCAGCAGCTCGTACATGGTGAATGAGCAGTTCTTC. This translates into CASSSYMVNEQFF.

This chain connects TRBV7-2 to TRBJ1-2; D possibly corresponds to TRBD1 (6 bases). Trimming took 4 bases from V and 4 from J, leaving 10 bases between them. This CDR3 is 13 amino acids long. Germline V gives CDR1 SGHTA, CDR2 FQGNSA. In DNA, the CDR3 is TGTGCCAGCAGCTACAGGGTCCTCTATGGCTACACCTTC. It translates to CASSYRVLYGYTF.

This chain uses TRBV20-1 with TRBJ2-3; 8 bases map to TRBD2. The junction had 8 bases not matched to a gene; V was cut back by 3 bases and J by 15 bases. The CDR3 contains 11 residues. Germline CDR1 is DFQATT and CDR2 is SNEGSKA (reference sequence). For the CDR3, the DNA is TGCAGTGCTAGTCGTAGCGGGGAAAATTATTTT. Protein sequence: CSASRSGENYF.

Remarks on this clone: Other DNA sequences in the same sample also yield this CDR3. The CDR3 DNA reads TGTGCCAGCAGCCCGCGGGGTGGCAATCAGCCCCAGCATTTT. Amino acids: CASSPRGGNQPQHF. The chain recombines TRBV3-1 (or the pseudogene TRBV3-2) with TRBJ1-5; no definite D call. This CDR3 is 14 amino acids long. Germline assignment: CDR1 LGHDT and CDR2 YNNKEL (reference sequence). V was trimmed by 4 bases and J by 2 bases, leaving 9 bases between them.

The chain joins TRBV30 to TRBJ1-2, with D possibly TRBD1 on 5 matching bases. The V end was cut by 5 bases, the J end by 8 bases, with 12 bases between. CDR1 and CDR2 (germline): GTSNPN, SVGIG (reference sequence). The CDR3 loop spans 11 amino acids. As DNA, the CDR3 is TGTGCCTGGGCAGGGCCAGGCGGCTACACCTTC. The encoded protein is CAWAGPGGYTF.